The 26 T cell receptor beta chains listed next were all sequenced from one sample in a study of cytomegalovirus exposure and HLA in healthy donors. Amplification used 60 Vbeta primers and 13 Jbeta primers. Profiled with immunoSEQ multiplex PCR; TCRdb holds only in-frame clones, not every one. The data hold a few hundred thousand clones, with around four fifths observed a single time. The sequenced sample was PBMCs. The receptors were sampled from a woman aged 40 to 50 in good health and CMV-seronegative.

The CDR3 region is CASSSKQGYESDTQYF. In DNA, the CDR3 is TGTGCCAGCAGCTCCAAACAGGGATATGAGTCAGATACGCAGTATTTT. The gene calls are TRBV9 and TRBJ2-3; D is possibly TRBD1 (6 bases). Per germline, CDR1 SGDLS and CDR2 YYNGEE. This CDR3 spans 16 amino acids. Between the trimmed V and J ends, which lost 4 bases and 4 bases, there was a span of 19 bases.

The rearrangement links TRBV7-9 to TRBJ2-7; D possibly corresponds to TRBD1 (6 bases). Germline V lookup: CDR1 SEHNR, CDR2 FQNEAQ (reference sequence). Trimming shortened V by 3 bases and J by 0 bases, and 12 bases separated the two germline ends. The CDR3 has 15 amino acids. DNA of the CDR3: TGTGCCAGCAGCTTCATGGACAGAAACTCCTACGAGCAGTACTTC. Translating it yields CASSFMDRNSYEQYF.

A note on this clone: A junction boundary mismatches the germline segment, possibly from a read error. CDR3 in amino acids: CASSFGTGDEQYF. Written as DNA, the CDR3 is TGTGCTAGCAGCTTCGGGACAGGGGACGAGCAGTACTTC. The genes are TRBV7-7 and TRBJ2-5; 10 nucleotides align to TRBD1. The DNA end is more similar to TRBJ2-7, so the J call may be wrong. The germline V gene encodes CDR1 SSHAT and CDR2 FNYEAQ (reference sequence). This CDR3 has 13 amino acids.

CDR3 DNA sequence: TGTGCCAGCACCTCACACTATAGCAATCAGCCCCAGCATTTT. Amino acid sequence: CASTSHYSNQPQHF. The chain is built from TRBV6-6 and TRBJ1-5; D uncertain. Germline CDR1 and CDR2: MNHNY and SVGAGI (reference sequence). This CDR3 region has 14 residues. V lost 7 bases and J 0 bases, leaving 10 bases between the germline ends.

The chain uses TRBV6-6 and TRBJ1-6; D is perhaps TRBD1 (6 bases). Germline V gene data show CDR1 as MNHNY and CDR2 as SVGAGI (reference sequence). This CDR3 region has 14 residues. The ends were cut back, 6 bases at V and 5 bases at J, with 11 bases in the middle. The CDR3 reads CASRPTGNNSPLHF. The CDR3 region has the DNA TGTGCCAGCAGACCGACAGGAAATAATTCACCCCTCCACTTT.

The chain links TRBV6-1 to TRBJ1-5; TRBD1 is a possible D gene (5 bases). Germline loops: CDR1 MNHNS, CDR2 SASEGT. Trimming took 6 bases from V and 4 from J, leaving 13 bases between them. There are 14 residues in the CDR3. The CDR3 coding sequence is TGTGCCAGCAGAAAGGACAACTCTAATCAGCCCCAGCATTTT. The encoded protein is CASRKDNSNQPQHF.

The chain is built from TRBV9 and TRBJ2-1; possibly TRBD2 for D (7 bases). The length of the CDR3 is 16 residues. The V end was cut by 0 bases, the J end by 7 bases, with 17 bases between. Per the germline V gene, CDR1 is SGDLS and CDR2 is YYNGEE. The CDR3 is CASSVATGGLGNEQFF. The CDR3 DNA reads TGTGCCAGCAGCGTAGCTACGGGGGGCCTTGGGAATGAGCAGTTCTTC.

V is TRBV4-3 and J is TRBJ1-2; no clear D gene. V lost 1 base and J lost 9, with 15 bases in between. The CDR3 contains 14 residues. Germline CDR1 and CDR2: LGHNA and YSLEER. This chain's CDR3 is CASSQGRGIGSYTF. CDR3 sequence (DNA): TGCGCCAGCAGCCAAGGGCGGGGAATAGGTAGCTACACCTTC.

Details on this clone: At one boundary the junction diverges from the germline segment, which might be a read error. The sample holds other DNA sequences that translate to the same CDR3. The chain couples TRBV7-2 to TRBJ1-1; 7 bases are a match to TRBD1. The CDR3 loop spans 13 amino acids. Germline values: CDR1 SGHTA, CDR2 FQGNSA. CDR3 DNA sequence: TGTGCCAGCAGCTTACGTCCGGGACAGATAGCTTTTTTT. Translating it yields CASSLRPGQIAFF.

The V and J genes are TRBV15 and TRBJ1-4; D gene uncertain. CDR3 size: 14 residues. V gave up 0 bases and J gave up 17 bases, with 19 bases separating them. Per germline, CDR1 LNHNV and CDR2 YYDKDF (reference sequence). In DNA form, the CDR3 reads TGTGCCACCAGCAGAGATGGAGGGCGGACCGCAAGATTTTTT. Its protein is CATSRDGGRTARFF.

The chain has TRBV5-1 and TRBJ2-5; D unclear. V lost 2 bases and J 3 bases, leaving 8 bases between the germline ends. The CDR3 has 13 amino acids. Germline V gene lookup returns CDR1 SGHRS and CDR2 YFSETQ. The CDR3 region has the DNA TGCGCCAGCAGCTTCGGAGCCGAAGAGACCCAGTACTTC. Amino acid sequence: CASSFGAEETQYF.

The genes are TRBV7-6 and TRBJ1-5; D is uncertain. Per the germline V gene, CDR1 is SGHVS and CDR2 is FNYEAQ. The ends were cut back, 5 bases at V and 4 bases at J, with 24 bases in the middle. The CDR3 spans 18 residues. The chain's CDR3 is CASSVDKRQGLLNQPQHF. The DNA of the CDR3 is TGTGCCAGCAGCGTAGACAAGCGACAAGGACTACTGAATCAGCCCCAGCATTTT. The whole variable domain, remainder taken from reference TRBV7-6 and TRBJ1-5, is GAGVSQSPRYKVTKRGQDVALRCDPISGHVSLYWYRQALGQGPEFLTYFNYEAQQDKSGLPNDRFSAERPEGSISTLTIQRTEQRDSAMYRCASSVDKRQGLLNQPQHFGDGTRLSIL.

Worth noting for this clone: This CDR3 is also generated by other DNA sequences in the sample. The genes are TRBV5-1 and TRBJ1-4; TRBD1 matches at 10 bases. The germline V gene encodes CDR1 SGHRS and CDR2 YFSETQ. This CDR3 region has 16 residues. With V trimmed by 0 bases and J by 6 bases, 5 bases remained unmatched. CDR3 sequence (DNA): TGCGCCAGCAGCTTGGCCCCCGGGACAGGGGATGAAAAACTGTTTTTT. Amino acid sequence: CASSLAPGTGDEKLFF.

Remarks on this clone: The sample has other DNA sequences that encode this CDR3 too. The chain uses TRBV29-1 and TRBJ2-7; 11 bases align to TRBD2. There are 17 residues in the CDR3. The trim removed 8 bases at V and 2 bases at J, leaving 17 bases unmatched. Germline V CDR1 and CDR2: SQVTM, ANQGSEA. The CDR3 DNA follows: TGCAGCCTAGACCACAGTTCCGGGACTAGCGGCCCCTACGAGCAGTACTTC. This sequence encodes CSLDHSSGTSGPYEQYF.

The chain employs TRBV5-1 and TRBJ1-1, with 7 bases lining up with TRBD1. This CDR3 is built from 13 residues. The germline CDR1 and CDR2 sequences are SGHRS and YFSETQ. The V segment lost 5 bases and the J segment 5 bases; nucleotides outside the gene matches: 6. CDR3 nucleotide sequence: TGCGCCAGCAGAGGACAGGCGATTACTGAAGCTTTCTTT. As protein: CASRGQAITEAFF.

On this clone: At one end, the junction sequence differs from germline, possibly due to a read error. J is TRBJ1-1 and V is TRBV15; D gene uncertain. The CDR3 is 15 residues long. Germline CDR1 is LNHNV and CDR2 is YYDKDF (reference sequence). The CDR3: CATSRDTGGWAPLGF. Written as DNA, the CDR3 is TGTGCCACCAGCAGAGATACGGGAGGGTGGGCTCCCTTGGGCTTT.

This clone was counted only a few times. V usage is TRBV5-1 and J usage is TRBJ2-2; 7 bases line up with TRBD1. The ends lost 4 bases at V and 2 bases at J; junction bases unmatched: 2. The CDR3 consists of 14 residues. Germline CDR1 is SGHRS and CDR2 is YFSETQ. For the CDR3, the DNA is TGCGCCAGCAGCACAGGGGACAACACCGGGGAGCTGTTTTTT. Encoded protein: CASSTGDNTGELFF.

This rearrangement joins TRBV29-1 to TRBJ2-3; D might be TRBD1 (5 bases). The CDR3 is 13 residues long. Trimming removed 4 bases at V and 5 bases at J, with 13 bases between. Germline lookup yields CDR1 SQVTM and CDR2 ANQGSEA. The CDR3 region has the DNA TGCAGCGTTGTTGTTAGGGGCAAAGATACGCAGTATTTT. Amino acid sequence: CSVVVRGKDTQYF.

The genes are TRBV6-1 and TRBJ2-5; TRBD2 matches 11 bases. J lost 5 bases, V lost 7 bases, and 9 bases had no gene match. Germline V gene sequence: CDR1 MNHNS, CDR2 SASEGT. The length of the CDR3 is 15 residues. The CDR3 is CASTDLAGGRETQYF. CDR3 bases: TGTGCCAGCACTGATTTAGCGGGGGGGCGGGAGACCCAGTACTTC.

J is TRBJ2-2 and V is TRBV18; D possibly corresponds to TRBD1 (6 bases). There are 16 residues in the CDR3. Germline-derived CDR1 and CDR2 are KGHSH and LQKENI. V was pared by 4 bases and J by 6 bases, with 18 bases between. The CDR3 DNA sequence: TGTGCCAGCTCACATAGCGTCAGGGGAAACTCCGGGGAGCTGTTTTTT. This codes for CASSHSVRGNSGELFF.

The chain employs TRBV12-2 and TRBJ1-1; the table calls TRBD1, which could not be checked here. TRBV12-2 is flagged as a pseudogene. CDR3 length: 16 residues. The CDR3 spells CASRFTVDRGSPEAFF. The CDR3 nucleotides read TGTGCAAGTCGCTTTACTGTAGACAGGGGAAGCCCTGAAGCTTTCTTT.

This sequence joins TRBV5-1 and TRBJ1-2, with 8 bases lining up with TRBD1. The CDR3 spans 16 residues. V gave up 4 bases and J gave up 8 bases; unmatched junction bases: 16. CDR1 is SGHRS and CDR2 is YFSETQ in the germline V gene. The CDR3 is CASSRPETGDAEGYTF. The CDR3 DNA reads TGCGCCAGCAGCCGACCCGAGACAGGGGACGCTGAGGGCTACACCTTC.

The chain uses TRBV7-2 and TRBJ2-3, with TRBD2 matching 10 bases. Germline CDR1 SGHTA, CDR2 FQGNSA. V dropped 7 bases and J dropped 2; count of bases not matched to a gene: 6. The CDR3 loop spans 15 amino acids. The CDR3 spells CASTRAGGPTDTQYF. DNA of the CDR3: TGTGCCAGCACCAGAGCGGGGGGGCCCACAGATACGCAGTATTTT.

The sample holds a few counts of this clone. Other DNA sequences of this sample code for an identical CDR3. The gene calls are TRBV2 and TRBJ1-1; no clear D. Germline V gives CDR1 SNHLY, CDR2 FYNNEI. CDR3 length: 10 amino acids. The V end was cut by 4 bases, the J end by 6 bases, with 3 bases between. Written as DNA, the CDR3 is TGTGCCAGCAGTGCTGCTGAAGCTTTCTTT. Residues: CASSAAEAFF.

This rearrangement joins TRBV2 to TRBJ1-6; unclear D gene. The CDR3 has 16 residues. Trimming left V 5 bases short and J 0 bases short, with 11 bases between. Germline V CDR1 and CDR2: SNHLY, FYNNEI. The CDR3 coding sequence is TGTGCCAGCAGTACCGGGTCGCTCTCCTATAATTCACCCCTCCACTTT. Its protein product is CASSTGSLSYNSPLHF.

The rearrangement joins TRBV11-1 to TRBJ1-6, with 7 bases aligning to TRBD1. The CDR3 contains 15 residues. The germline V gene encodes CDR1 SGHAT and CDR2 FQDESV (reference sequence). V dropped 1 base and J dropped 7; count of bases not matched to a gene: 4. CDR3 protein: CASSLGGQWNSPLHF. For the CDR3, the DNA is TGTGCCAGCAGCTTAGGGGGACAGTGGAATTCACCCCTCCACTTT.